The entry that follows covers one T cell receptor (beta chain) sequence. This entry belongs to a study of blood T cell repertoires in COVID-19. Study information: The analysed material was cDNA or gDNA that came from T cells, B-cell-depleted T cells, or PBMCs.

The CDR3 runs to 15 residues. The trim removed 4 bases at V and 4 bases at J, leaving 10 bases unmatched. From germline, CDR1 is SGHNT and CDR2 YYREEE (reference sequence). Here immunoSEQ multiplex PCR was the method, and the copy in TCRdb shows in-frame clones only, minus some. The table shows over 80,000 clones, with 70% to 90% occurring only once. The V and J genes are TRBV5-4 and TRBJ1-2; 7 nucleotides align to TRBD1. The TCR was taken from a man older than 75 with active or convalescent COVID-19. Sequences were obtained from peripheral blood. CDR3 DNA: TGTGCCAGCAGCCCCTTAGGGGGCGGTAGCTATGGCTACACCTTC. Residues: CASSPLGGGSYGYTF.